This TCR beta chain was captured by sequencing in a study of CD8+ T cells in alopecia areata. Study as a whole: Once tofacitinib had been taken for 6 to 18 months, 6 months off drug followed.

The investigators collected lesional scalp punch biopsies and peripheral blood from alopecia areata patients. Researchers picked out CD4+ and CD8+ T cells from PBMCs by sorting. Sequencing relied on a cDNA template that was reverse transcribed from extracted RNA. Repertoires were generated with immunoSEQ multiplex PCR, while TCRdb's copy carries only in-frame clones and drops some. Here the sample spans about 180,000 clones, around three fifths being singletons. The CDR3 runs to 13 residues. Trimming left V 4 bases short and J 1 base short, with 8 bases between. From germline, CDR1 is SGHRS and CDR2 YFSETQ.

Sequences were derived from CD4+ T cells sorted from blood, sampled at week 0. The TCR originated in a human donor with alopecia areata. This chain connects TRBV5-1 to TRBJ1-1; D is undetermined. Here the CDR3 reads CASSPTKNTEAFF. In nucleotides, the CDR3 is TGCGCCAGCAGCCCGACAAAGAACACTGAAGCTTTCTTT.